One sample yielded the 24 T cell receptor beta chains listed below, sequenced in a study of T cell responses to AZD1222 COVID-19 vaccine. Sequenced by immunoSEQ multiplex PCR; TCRdb stores in-frame clones only, minus some. The sample holds around 80,000 clones, over 75% seen once. This specimen consisted of peripheral blood, obtained on day 0 of AZD1222 vaccination. The receptors were gathered from an adult in good health.

The J gene is TRBJ2-1, the V gene TRBV9; TRBD2 matches at 7 bases. Germline V gene data show CDR1 as SGDLS and CDR2 as YYNGEE. Trimming took 1 base from V and 0 from J; bases not matched to a gene: 1. This CDR3 region has 15 residues. In DNA form, the CDR3 reads TGTGCCAGCAGCGTAAGGGAGGGCTCCTACAATGAGCAGTTCTTC. Protein product: CASSVREGSYNEQFF.

The chain couples TRBV7-2 to TRBJ2-7; no definite D call. The germline gives CDR1 SGHTA, CDR2 FQGNSA. The V end was cut by 2 bases, the J end by 4 bases, with 6 bases between. The CDR3 spans 12 residues. The CDR3 is CASSLNGYEQYF. The CDR3 DNA is TGTGCCAGCAGCTTAAATGGGTACGAGCAGTACTTC.

This clone was recorded once. This chain connects TRBV6-5 to TRBJ1-2; 7 bases align to TRBD1. J was trimmed by 4 bases and V by 0 bases; bases with no gene match: 8. The CDR3 contains 16 residues. The germline CDR1 and CDR2 sequences are MNHEY and SVGAGI. The CDR3 region has the DNA TGTGCCAGCAGTTACTCGAGGGGGACAGTGGGCTATGGCTACACCTTC. Its protein product is CASSYSRGTVGYGYTF.

This clone has just one count. J is TRBJ1-6 and V is TRBV2, with a possible D match to TRBD1 (5 bases). Trimming left V 4 bases short and J 4 bases short, with 5 bases between. CDR3 length: 13 residues. CDR1 is SNHLY and CDR2 is FYNNEI in the germline V gene. The CDR3 DNA sequence: TGTGCCAGCAGTGGACAGTATAATTCACCCCTCCACTTT. Translating gives CASSGQYNSPLHF.

The chain has TRBV19 and TRBJ1-1; D remains ambiguous. V gave up 2 bases and J gave up 1 base, with 8 bases separating them. CDR3 size: 14 residues. Germline V gene sequence: CDR1 LNHDA, CDR2 SQIVND (reference sequence). DNA for the CDR3: TGTGCCAGTAGTATATTATCAGCGAACACTGAAGCTTTCTTT. It encodes CASSILSANTEAFF.

This clone is a singleton in its sample. CDR3 protein: CASRVGGGEKLFF. The CDR3 DNA reads as TGCGCCAGCAGGGTGGGGGGCGGTGAAAAACTGTTTTTT. The J gene is TRBJ1-4, the V gene TRBV10-2; a possible D gene is TRBD1 (6 bases). Trimming pared 6 bases from V and 7 bases from J, leaving 12 bases between. The V gene's germline CDR1 is WSHSY and CDR2 SAAADI. The CDR3 length is 13 residues.

This clone was counted only a few times. The J gene is TRBJ2-7, the V gene TRBV7-9; tentatively, D is TRBD1 (6 bases). V lost 4 bases and J 2 bases, leaving 15 bases between the germline ends. This CDR3 comprises 15 residues. Germline CDR1 and CDR2: SEHNR and FQNEAQ (reference sequence). The CDR3, as DNA: TGTGCCAGCAGCTCCTATACAGGACAGACCTACGAGCAGTACTTC. This encodes CASSSYTGQTYEQYF.

The gene calls are TRBV24-1 and TRBJ1-2; D unresolved. Germline lookup yields CDR1 KGHDR and CDR2 SFDVKD. Trimming left V 3 bases short and J 5 bases short, with 6 bases between. This CDR3 has 12 amino acids. The CDR3 spells CATSDPIYGYTF. Written as DNA, the CDR3 is TGTGCCACCAGTGATCCCATTTATGGCTACACCTTC.

The chain employs TRBV3-1 (or the pseudogene TRBV3-2) and TRBJ2-5; D possibly uses TRBD1 or TRBD2 (5 bases each). The CDR3 sequence is 16 residues long. Germline CDR1 and CDR2: LGHDT and YNNKEL (reference sequence). V shed 1 base and J shed 1 base, with 13 bases lying between them. CDR3 loop: CASSQATWGSQETQYF. The CDR3 DNA reads as TGTGCCAGCAGCCAAGCCACTTGGGGGAGCCAAGAGACCCAGTACTTC.

The chain carries TRBV28 and TRBJ2-7, with D hard to call. The CDR3 is 13 amino acids. Germline lookup yields CDR1 MDHEN and CDR2 SYDVKM. The CDR3 reads CVVKQPSFREQYV. CDR3 in DNA: TGTGTCGTCAAGCAGCCATCCTTTCGGGAGCAGTACGTC.

The chain joins TRBV6-6 to TRBJ1-1; TRBD1 matches 8 bases. Germline CDR1 is MNHNY and CDR2 is SVGAGI (reference sequence). V shed 4 bases, J shed 5 bases, and the junction held 6 bases outside the gene matches. The CDR3 runs to 14 residues. The CDR3 nucleotides read TGTGCCAGCAGTTCAGGACAGGGAGGGACTGAAGCTTTCTTT. Its translation is CASSSGQGGTEAFF.

This rearrangement joins TRBV20-1 to TRBJ1-2; 7 nucleotides agree with TRBD1. Germline V gene data show CDR1 as DFQATT and CDR2 as SNEGSKA (reference sequence). There are 11 residues in the CDR3. The CDR3 protein is CSRTGPIGYTF. The CDR3 coding sequence is TGCAGCCGGACAGGCCCTATTGGCTACACCTTC.

This chain connects TRBV28 to TRBJ2-1; TRBD2 agrees at 10 bases. The CDR3 is 14 amino acids. Losses at the gene ends were 6 bases for V and 5 bases for J; bases not matched to a gene: 4. CDR1 and CDR2 (germline): MDHEN, SYDVKM. The DNA for the CDR3 is TGTGCCAGCAGAAGGACTAGCGGAAACAATGAGCAGTTCTTC. Protein sequence: CASRRTSGNNEQFF.

This chain's CDR3 is CATSRADFYNEQFF. In DNA, the CDR3 is TGTGCCACCAGCAGAGCGGATTTCTACAATGAGCAGTTCTTC. J is TRBJ2-1 and V is TRBV15; D ambiguous. CDR3 length equals 14 residues. Looked up from germline, CDR1 is LNHNV and CDR2 is YYDKDF (reference sequence). V lost 1 base to trimming and J lost 3 bases, with 7 bases between them.

The chain carries TRBV27 and TRBJ1-1; 7 bases are shared with TRBD1. This CDR3 is built from 15 residues. Trimming at V came to 5 bases and at J to 1 base, leaving 7 bases not matched to a gene. Germline V CDR1 and CDR2: MNHEY, SMNVEV (reference sequence). DNA of the CDR3: TGTGCCAGCAGTGGACCGGGACAGAGGAACACTGAAGCTTTCTTT. Encoded protein: CASSGPGQRNTEAFF.

The chain links TRBV5-1 to TRBJ2-7; TRBD2 matches 12 bases. Unmatched junction bases numbered 12, after V lost 3 bases and J lost 5 bases. This CDR3 region has 17 residues. Per the germline V gene, CDR1 is SGHRS and CDR2 is YFSETQ. The DNA for the CDR3 is TGCGCCAGCAGCTCCGGACTAGCGGGAATGTTCTCAGACGAGCAGTACTTC. Translated: CASSSGLAGMFSDEQYF.

This clone was recorded once. The chain uses TRBV7-3 and TRBJ2-6, with D possibly TRBD1 on 6 matching bases. V lost 4 bases to trimming and J lost 2 bases, with 15 bases between them. Germline CDR1 SGHTA, CDR2 FQGTGA. The CDR3 loop spans 17 amino acids. For the CDR3, the DNA is TGTGCCAGCAGCTGGGGGCGAGGTTTGGCTGGGGCCAACGTCCTGACTTTC. The encoded protein is CASSWGRGLAGANVLTF. The entire variable domain, with the rest obtained from reference TRBV7-3 and TRBJ2-6, is as follows: GAGVSQTPSNKVTEKGKYVELRCDPISGHTALYWYRQSLGQGPEFLIYFQGTGAADDSGLPNDRFFAVRPEGSVSTLKIQRTERGDSAVYLCASSWGRGLAGANVLTFGAGSRLTVL.

V usage is TRBV28 and J usage is TRBJ1-3; tentatively, D is TRBD1 (6 bases). Germline V gene lookup returns CDR1 MDHEN and CDR2 SYDVKM. The germline V and J ends were trimmed by 6 bases and 4 bases, with 16 bases remaining between them. The CDR3 sequence is 15 residues long. The CDR3 loop reads CASSYRRGRGNTIYF. As DNA, the CDR3 is TGTGCCAGCAGCTATAGACGGGGGCGAGGAAACACCATATATTTT.

In its sample, this clone ranks as medium-sized. V is TRBV7-9 and J is TRBJ2-2, with TRBD1 matching 9 bases. Unmatched junction bases numbered 9, after V lost 4 bases and J lost 3 bases. Germline CDR1 SEHNR, CDR2 FQNEAQ (reference sequence). The length of the CDR3 is 17 residues. The CDR3 region has the DNA TGTGCCAGCAGCTCGAGAAGACAGGGGGGTTACACCGGGGAGCTGTTTTTT. This sequence encodes CASSSRRQGGYTGELFF.

The table lists this clone with a count of one. This chain joins TRBV11-2 and TRBJ2-3; D remains ambiguous. V was shortened by 3 bases and J by 2 bases, with 9 bases between the two germline ends. Germline V CDR1 and CDR2: SGHAT, FQNNGV. The CDR3 covers 14 residues. CDR3 residues: CASSLMELTDTQYF. The CDR3 coding sequence is TGTGCCAGCAGCTTGATGGAGCTCACAGATACGCAGTATTTT.

V gene TRBV10-2 combines with J gene TRBJ2-7; 9 bases are a match to TRBD2. This CDR3 region has 16 residues. V dropped 8 bases and J dropped 2; count of bases not matched to a gene: 13. Germline CDR1 WSHSY, CDR2 SAAADI. The CDR3 DNA reads as TGCGCCAGCGCCCCGACCTTTAGCGGGAGTACCTACGAGCAGTACTTC. Amino acids: CASAPTFSGSTYEQYF.

This clone appeared once. The chain has TRBV18 and TRBJ2-5; D is perhaps TRBD2 (6 bases). Trimming removed 2 bases at V and 1 base at J, with 11 bases between. Germline V gene data show CDR1 as KGHSH and CDR2 as LQKENI. There are 15 residues in the CDR3. The CDR3 sequence is CASSPFNSGQETQYF. Written as DNA, the CDR3 is TGTGCCAGCTCACCATTTAATAGCGGCCAAGAGACCCAGTACTTC.

The rearrangement links TRBV9 to TRBJ2-5; D is possibly TRBD2 (6 bases). Per germline, CDR1 SGDLS and CDR2 YYNGEE. The CDR3 covers 14 residues. The ends were cut back, 0 bases at V and 3 bases at J, with 9 bases in the middle. This chain's CDR3 is CASSVVGGEETQYF. The CDR3 region has the DNA TGTGCCAGCAGCGTAGTTGGAGGGGAAGAGACCCAGTACTTC.

The genes are TRBV5-5 and TRBJ1-3, with a possible D match to TRBD1 (5 bases). The V end lost 2 bases, the J end lost 0 bases, and 15 bases lay between the germline ends. CDR3 length equals 17 residues. CDR1 is SGHKS and CDR2 is YYEKEE in the germline V gene (reference sequence). The CDR3: CASSFPGSQGSGNTIYF. The CDR3 DNA reads as TGTGCCAGCAGCTTTCCAGGGTCCCAGGGCTCTGGAAACACCATATATTTT.